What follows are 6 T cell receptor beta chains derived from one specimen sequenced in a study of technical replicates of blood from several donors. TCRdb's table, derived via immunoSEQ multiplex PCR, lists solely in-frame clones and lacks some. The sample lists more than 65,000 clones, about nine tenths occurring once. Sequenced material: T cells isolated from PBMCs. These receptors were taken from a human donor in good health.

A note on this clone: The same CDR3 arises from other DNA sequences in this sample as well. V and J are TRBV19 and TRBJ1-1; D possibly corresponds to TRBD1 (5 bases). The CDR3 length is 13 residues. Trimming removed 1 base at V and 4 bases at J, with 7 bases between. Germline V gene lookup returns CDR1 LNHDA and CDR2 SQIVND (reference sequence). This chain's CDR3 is CASSIGGGTEAFF. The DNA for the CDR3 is TGTGCCAGTAGTATAGGGGGCGGCACTGAAGCTTTCTTT.

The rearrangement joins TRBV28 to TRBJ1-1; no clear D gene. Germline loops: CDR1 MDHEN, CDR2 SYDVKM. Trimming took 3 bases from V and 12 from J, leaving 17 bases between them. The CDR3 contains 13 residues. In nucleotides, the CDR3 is TGTGCCAGCAGTTTTGATTTGGTGAGTGATCCTTTCTTT. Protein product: CASSFDLVSDPFF.

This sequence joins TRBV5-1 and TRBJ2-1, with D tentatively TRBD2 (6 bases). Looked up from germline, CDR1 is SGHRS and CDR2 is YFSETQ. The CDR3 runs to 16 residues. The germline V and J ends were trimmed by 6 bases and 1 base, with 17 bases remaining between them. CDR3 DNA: TGCGCCAGCAACGTTTGGGACTCTCGATCCTACAATGAGCAGTTCTTC. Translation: CASNVWDSRSYNEQFF.

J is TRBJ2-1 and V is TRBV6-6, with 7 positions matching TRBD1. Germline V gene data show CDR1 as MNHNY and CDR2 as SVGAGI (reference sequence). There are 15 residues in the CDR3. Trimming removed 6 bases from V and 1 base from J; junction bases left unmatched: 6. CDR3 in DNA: TGTGCCAGCAGCCCAGGACAGGTTTCCTACAATGAGCAGTTCTTC. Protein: CASSPGQVSYNEQFF.

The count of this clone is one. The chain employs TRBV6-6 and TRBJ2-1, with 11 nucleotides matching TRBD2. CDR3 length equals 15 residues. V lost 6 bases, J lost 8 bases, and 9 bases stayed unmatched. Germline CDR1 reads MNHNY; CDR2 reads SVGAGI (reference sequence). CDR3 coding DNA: TGTGCCAGCAGCCACACTAGCGGGAGTTGGGATGAGCAGTTCTTC. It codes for CASSHTSGSWDEQFF.

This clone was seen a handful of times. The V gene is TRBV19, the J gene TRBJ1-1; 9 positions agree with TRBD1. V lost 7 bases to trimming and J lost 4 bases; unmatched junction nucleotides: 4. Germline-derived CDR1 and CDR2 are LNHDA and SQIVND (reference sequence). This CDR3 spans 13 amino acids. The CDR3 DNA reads TGTGCCAGTAATGGACAGGGGTTCACTGAAGCTTTCTTT. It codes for CASNGQGFTEAFF.